This T cell receptor (beta chain) was captured by sequencing in a study of shared clonotypes between healthy human individuals. Turning to the study itself: Donors, aged 18 to 49, were a couple of women and three men.

The germline V gene has CDR1 SQVTM and CDR2 ANQGSEA. The V end lost 7 bases, the J end lost 8 bases, and 20 bases lay between the germline ends. This CDR3 has 13 amino acids. Among the donors, all were Caucasian adults who lived in Nashville, Tennessee. About 30,000 T cell genomes, or around 300 ng DNA, went into unsorted PBMC replicate PCRs. Unsorted PBMC DNA sequencing spanned ten immunoSEQ deep assay plates. The protocol was immunoSEQ multiplex PCR, while the TCRdb copy is restricted to in-frame clones and leaves out a portion. The sample has roughly 500,000 clones, 60% to 80% seen once. The sequencing sample was made of PBMCs. The receptor was isolated from a woman between 35 and 50 years old in good health. Some clones in this sample may be carry-over from other donors' samples. The chain links TRBV29-1 to TRBJ1-2; the D gene is possibly TRBD1 (6 bases). CDR3 protein: CSAQTGLRLGYTF. The CDR3 bases are TGCAGCGCCCAGACAGGACTTCGACTGGGCTACACCTTC.